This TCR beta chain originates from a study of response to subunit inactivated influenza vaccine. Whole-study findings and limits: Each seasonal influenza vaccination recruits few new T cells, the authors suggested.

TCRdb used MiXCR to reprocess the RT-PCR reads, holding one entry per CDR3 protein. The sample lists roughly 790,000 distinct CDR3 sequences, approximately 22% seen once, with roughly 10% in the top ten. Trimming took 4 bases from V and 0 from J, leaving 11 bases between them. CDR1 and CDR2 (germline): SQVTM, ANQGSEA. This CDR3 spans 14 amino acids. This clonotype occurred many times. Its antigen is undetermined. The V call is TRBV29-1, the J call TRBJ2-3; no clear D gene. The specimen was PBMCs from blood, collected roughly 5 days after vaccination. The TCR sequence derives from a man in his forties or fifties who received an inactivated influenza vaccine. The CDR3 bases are TGCAGCGTTGTCTGGGGTACTAGCACAGATACGCAGTATTTT. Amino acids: CSVVWGTSTDTQYF.